The 11 T cell receptor beta chains presented below share a single source sample, sequenced in a study of regulatory dendritic cells for organ transplantation. For these receptors, no antigen is known. Libraries were prepared by immunoSEQ multiplex PCR; TCRdb keeps only in-frame clonotypes and omits some of them. The sample records over 9,000 clones, roughly 86% being singletons. Sorted subsets were CFSE-labeled and cultured four to six days with allogeneic dendritic cells. The sequencing input was naive CD8+ T cells from blood cultured with dendritic cells. Subset indicated: CD45RA+ naive T cells. The receptors were sampled from a human donor in good health.

This clone was counted a few times. CDR3 DNA: TGTGCCACCAGCAGACAGGGGTTCCATGGCTACACCTTC. This gives the protein CATSRQGFHGYTF. The V call is TRBV15, the J call TRBJ1-2; a weak D match, TRBD1 (6 bases). Germline loops: CDR1 LNHNV, CDR2 YYDKDF (reference sequence). The CDR3 sequence is 13 residues long. Trimming left V 2 bases short and J 6 bases short, with 10 bases between.

CDR3 nucleotide sequence: TGTGCCAGTAGTCTTAGCGGGATTTCGCCTGAGCAGTTCTTC. It codes for CASSLSGISPEQFF. The rearrangement uses TRBV19 and TRBJ2-1, with TRBD2 identical over 8 bases. Per germline, CDR1 LNHDA and CDR2 SQIVND (reference sequence). V shed 5 bases, J shed 9 bases, and the junction held 9 bases outside the gene matches. The CDR3 is 14 amino acids.

This sequence joins TRBV19 and TRBJ2-7; 8 bases agree with TRBD1. This CDR3 is built from 15 residues. Trimming cost V 3 bases and J 4 bases; bases outside gene matches: 8. Germline V gene sequence: CDR1 LNHDA, CDR2 SQIVND (reference sequence). The CDR3, as DNA: TGTGCCAGTAGTATGGCCGGGACAGGAAAATACGAGCAGTACTTC. It encodes CASSMAGTGKYEQYF.

The chain's CDR3 is CASRQAGGDSPFEQYF. The CDR3 nucleotides read TGCGCCAGCAGACAGGCGGGGGGGGACAGCCCTTTTGAGCAGTACTTC. The chain joins TRBV5-1 to TRBJ2-7, with TRBD2 matching over 9 bases. Per germline, CDR1 SGHRS and CDR2 YFSETQ. This CDR3 is built from 16 residues. With V trimmed by 5 bases and J by 7 bases, 16 bases remained unmatched.

The CDR3 reads CASSQGTSAYNEQFF. Written as DNA, the CDR3 is TGTGCCAGCAGCCAAGGGACTAGCGCTTACAATGAGCAGTTCTTC. J is TRBJ2-1 and V is TRBV27; 10 nucleotides line up with TRBD2. The CDR3 length is 15 residues. Trimming took 6 bases from V and 4 from J; bases not matched to a gene: 6. CDR1 is MNHEY, CDR2 SMNVEV, per germline (reference sequence).

This chain joins TRBV13 and TRBJ2-1, with 12 bases lining up with TRBD1. This CDR3 contains 16 residues. The V and J ends lost 1 base and 7 bases, in that order; junction bases with no gene match: 5. CDR1 PRHDT and CDR2 FYEKMQ come from the germline V gene (reference sequence). The CDR3 reads CASSLVGTGGWNEQFF. The CDR3 DNA is TGTGCCAGCAGCTTAGTAGGGACAGGGGGCTGGAATGAGCAGTTCTTC. Variable domain in full (rest from reference TRBV13 and TRBJ2-1): AAGVIQSPRHLIKEKRETATLKCYPIPRHDTVYWYQQGPGQDPQFLISFYEKMQSDKGSIPDRFSAQQFSDYHSELNMSSLELGDSALYFCASSLVGTGGWNEQFFGPGTRLTVL.

V gene TRBV30 combines with J gene TRBJ2-5; D might be TRBD1 (5 bases). Germline V CDR1 and CDR2: GTSNPN, SVGIG (reference sequence). The length of the CDR3 is 13 residues. The ends were cut back, 0 bases at V and 4 bases at J, with 9 bases in the middle. The CDR3 is CAWSVPGPETQYF. CDR3 bases: TGTGCCTGGAGTGTACCAGGGCCAGAGACCCAGTACTTC. The variable domain in full, completed from reference TRBV30 and TRBJ2-5, reads SQTIHQWPATLVQPVGSPLSLECTVEGTSNPNLYWYRQAAGRGLQLLFYSVGIGQISSEVPQNLSASRPQDRQFILSSKKLLLSDSGFYLCAWSVPGPETQYFGPGTRLLVL.

The rearrangement uses TRBV5-1 and TRBJ1-4; TRBD1 matches at 8 bases. With 2 bases clipped from V and 1 base from J, the junction kept 1 base outside the gene matches. The CDR3 runs to 15 residues. Germline V gene lookup returns CDR1 SGHRS and CDR2 YFSETQ. Here the CDR3 DNA reads TGCGCCAGCAGCTTCGGACAGGGAACTAATGAAAAACTGTTTTTT. Its translation: CASSFGQGTNEKLFF.

V gene TRBV27 combines with J gene TRBJ1-4; no clear D gene. Germline CDR1 is MNHEY and CDR2 is SMNVEV (reference sequence). This CDR3 comprises 12 residues. The V end was cut by 5 bases, the J end by 8 bases, with 9 bases between. CDR3 amino acids: CASSKGLEKLFF. CDR3 coding DNA: TGTGCCAGCAGTAAAGGGTTAGAAAAACTGTTTTTT.

The chain combines TRBV19 with TRBJ2-5; D unclear. V was trimmed by 5 bases and J by 3 bases, leaving 10 bases between them. CDR1 LNHDA and CDR2 SQIVND come from the germline V gene (reference sequence). The CDR3 sequence is 13 residues long. This chain's CDR3 is CASSVDLEETQYF. The CDR3 DNA sequence: TGTGCCAGTAGTGTCGACTTGGAAGAGACCCAGTACTTC.

This chain joins TRBV4-1 and TRBJ1-5, with no clear D. Trimming took off 3 bases at V and 5 bases at J, with 17 bases between the two ends. The CDR3 is 16 amino acids. Germline V gene lookup returns CDR1 MGHRA and CDR2 YSYEKL. CDR3 region: CASSHKAVVGYQPQHF. The CDR3 DNA follows: TGCGCCAGCAGCCATAAAGCGGTGGTCGGGTATCAGCCCCAGCATTTT.